The rows below give T cell receptor beta chains drawn from one sample of a study of chemoradiotherapy in HPV16-positive cancers. The table came from immunoSEQ multiplex PCR; TCRdb's copy has only in-frame clones and leaves some out. The sample includes under 70,000 clones, about 88% seen only once; the top ten take 3% to 4%. The sample in question was blood, obtained from a patient who underwent chemoradiotherapy. All receptors come from a human donor with HPV-associated anogenital cancer. CDR3s include the opening cysteine and the closing phenylalanine or tryptophan. Each record gives: CDR3 length, V gene, J gene, CDR3 protein.

length: 14
V: TRBV11-3
J: TRBJ1-1
CDR3: CASSSGTGDAEAFF

length: 15
V: TRBV7-2
J: TRBJ2-1
CDR3: CASSLEGSSYNEQFF

length: 16
V: TRBV5-4
J: TRBJ1-1
CDR3: CASSNPLWGLDTEAFF

length: 15
V: TRBV5-1
J: TRBJ2-7
CDR3: CASSLGSGSTYEQYF

length: 12
V: TRBV7-2
J: TRBJ2-5
CDR3: CASSSAGGPQYF

length: 12
V: TRBV12-5
J: TRBJ2-7
CDR3: CASDSELSEQYF

length: 15
V: TRBV25-1
J: TRBJ1-1
CDR3: CASSESDREGTEAFF

length: 17
V: TRBV27
J: TRBJ2-1
CDR3: CASSLTSGGHQYNEQFF

length: 11
V: TRBV19
J: TRBJ2-7
CDR3: CASSIGNEQYF

length: 15
V: TRBV9
J: TRBJ2-2
CDR3: CASSPLYPGGGELFF

length: 17
V: TRBV19
J: TRBJ2-7
CDR3: CASSRRGSGRRSYEQYF

length: 17
V: TRBV19
J: TRBJ1-5
CDR3: CASRKAGTADRNQPQHF

length: 16
V: TRBV15
J: TRBJ2-1
CDR3: CATSRDLGQGANEQFF

length: 13
V: TRBV29-1
J: TRBJ1-5
CDR3: CSVTGSGNQPQHF

length: 13
V: TRBV4-3
J: TRBJ1-2
CDR3: CASSQDARDGYTF

length: 15
V: TRBV5-4
J: TRBJ2-2
CDR3: CASSSIDRGAGELFF

length: 15
V: TRBV2
J: TRBJ1-5
CDR3: CASSRQGLSNQPQHF

length: 13
V: TRBV30
J: TRBJ1-5
CDR3: CAWSTGLNQPQHF

length: 15
V: TRBV19
J: TRBJ2-1
CDR3: CASNNGAQWDNEQFF

length: 15
V: TRBV7-2
J: TRBJ1-4
CDR3: CASSLQTGEGEKLFF

length: 16
V: TRBV18
J: TRBJ2-1
CDR3: CASSSTSPGYYNEQFF

length: 15
V: TRBV13
J: TRBJ2-4
CDR3: CASSDPTSGKNIQYF

length: 13
V: TRBV6-4
J: TRBJ2-2
CDR3: CASSAGDTGELFF

length: 15
V: TRBV9
J: TRBJ2-2
CDR3: CASSVGARVTGELFF

length: 17
V: TRBV5-3
J: TRBJ1-3
CDR3: CARSIRGGWLSGNTIYF

length: 16
V: TRBV11-2
J: TRBJ2-4
CDR3: CASSSDRRVPKNIQYF

length: 14
V: TRBV7-6
J: TRBJ2-2
CDR3: CASSPSAASAELFF

length: 16
V: TRBV19
J: TRBJ2-5
CDR3: CASSPPSGTGGETQYF

length: 14
V: TRBV5-1
J: TRBJ2-1
CDR3: CASSFGASYNEQFF

length: 16
V: TRBV19
J: TRBJ2-6
CDR3: CASSLTGSTGANVLTF

length: 15
V: TRBV5-4
J: TRBJ2-7
CDR3: CASSRTSGRLYEQYF

length: 13
V: TRBV2
J: TRBJ2-5
CDR3: CASTSGSSQTQYF

length: 15
V: TRBV6-5
J: TRBJ1-3
CDR3: CASSARPGAGNTIYF

length: 17
V: TRBV7-2
J: TRBJ2-5
CDR3: CASSLEGTSGSRKTQYF

length: 13
V: TRBV7-2
J: TRBJ2-1
CDR3: CASSASGGREQFF

length: 14
V: TRBV29-1
J: TRBJ2-3
CDR3: CSVTPGQGADTQYF

length: 13
V: TRBV4-3
J: TRBJ1-2
CDR3: CASSPGPNYGYTF

length: 15
V: TRBV6-5
J: TRBJ2-7
CDR3: CASSYSSGQPREQYF

length: 15
V: TRBV7-9
J: TRBJ1-1
CDR3: CASIRYNPPPTEAFF

length: 15
V: TRBV6-5
J: TRBJ1-2
CDR3: CASSWSQRVNYGYTF

length: 12
V: TRBV5-1
J: TRBJ2-5
CDR3: CASRRGQETQYF

length: 12
V: TRBV27
J: TRBJ1-1
CDR3: CASRDFGKEAFF

length: 18
V: TRBV12-5
J: TRBJ2-1
CDR3: CASGLPTGTSGSSSEQFF

length: 13
V: TRBV4-3
J: TRBJ1-4
CDR3: CASSQDGVGKLFF